This T cell receptor beta chain was recorded in a study of T cells in Graves' hyperthyroidism and ophthalmopathy. The wider study: Staff took peripheral blood when the initial diagnosis was made, before any treatment began. Regarding the study as a whole: Most thyroid clonotypes expanded above 0.001 were also detected in blood.

This clonotype was recorded at least ten times. Its antigen remains unidentified. Researchers took RNA transcripts and amplified the TCR beta CDR3 regions from them. The primer set for the first-round RT-PCR of the TCR CDR3 was HTBI. TCRdb passed the multiplex PCR reads through MiXCR, listing each CDR3 protein once. This table holds approximately 400,000 distinct CDR3 sequences, about an eighth found once. For ophthalmopathy patients, the Clinical Activity Score was at least 3 and the NOSPECS grade at least 4; duration was under 3 months. The authors obtained PBMCs from over 7.5 ml of fresh peripheral blood. The germline V gene has CDR1 SGHRS and CDR2 YFSETQ. The ends lost 4 bases at V and 2 bases at J; junction bases unmatched: 12. This CDR3 has 17 amino acids.

Sequenced material: blood. The chain uses TRBV5-1 and TRBJ2-5; 9 bases agree with TRBD1. The sequence came from a man aged 50-60 years with Graves' ophthalmopathy. The CDR3 loop is CASSIETGGRRQETQYF. The CDR3 bases are TGCGCCAGCAGCATCGAAACAGGGGGCAGGCGGCAAGAGACCCAGTACTTC.